The T cell receptor beta chain under discussion was sequenced for a study of OX40 agonist ivuxolimab in advanced cancers. At the level of the study: Ivuxolimab, an antibody acting as an agonist of OX40 (CD134), was used to treat patients. Study results and caveats: Clonal expansion from baseline to week 6 occurred in both CD4+ and CD8+ T cells.

The CDR3 has 16 residues. J gave up 3 bases and V 5 bases, and 13 bases lay outside the gene matches. From germline, CDR1 is MDHEN and CDR2 SYDVKM. Assay used: immunoSEQ multiplex PCR; TCRdb lists only in-frame clones, some missing. The sample lists tens of thousands of clones, about 91% occurring once. This clone was seen just once. Its antigen remains unknown. The source is an adult with an advanced solid tumor such as melanoma, head and neck, liver or kidney cancer. The source was CD4+ or CD8+ T cells sorted from blood, collected in a trial of the OX40 agonist ivuxolimab. V usage is TRBV28 and J usage is TRBJ2-7, with TRBD1 matching over 7 bases. CDR3 nucleotides: TGTGCCAGCAGTCTCGGACAGGCTGTTTGGGACTACGAGCAGTACTTC. Protein product: CASSLGQAVWDYEQYF. Drawing the rest from reference TRBV28 and TRBJ2-7, the complete variable domain is DVKVTQSSRYLVKRTGEKVFLECVQDMDHENMFWYRQDPGLGLRLIYFSYDVKMKEKGDIPEGYSVSREKKERFSLILESASTNQTSMYLCASSLGQAVWDYEQYFGPGTRLTVT.